This TCR beta chain appears in the sequencing data of a study of blood T cell repertoires in COVID-19. As handled by the study authors: By means of reference gene primer amplification, nucleated cell counts were estimated. Assay: immunoSEQ multiplex PCR; the TCRdb copy retains only in-frame clones and omits some. V and J calls and clone size follow that table, whereas D and trimming were derived from the DNA. The data hold 130,000 or so clones, with just over 85% observed a single time. CDR3 size: 14 residues. Germline CDR1 is LNHDA and CDR2 is SQIVND (reference sequence). V lost 8 bases to trimming and J lost 9 bases; unmatched junction nucleotides: 9.

The receptor's source is a man aged 35 to 55 with acute or convalescent COVID-19. The chain is built from TRBV19 and TRBJ2-1, with TRBD2 matching 11 bases. The sample comprised peripheral blood. CDR3 region: CASRELAGGSEQFF. The CDR3, as DNA: TGTGCCAGTCGCGAGTTAGCGGGAGGGAGTGAGCAGTTCTTC.